A single TCR beta chain is shown here with its context. These data belong to a study of T cell changes during pregnancy in multiple sclerosis. The CDR3 totals 14 residues. Germline V lookup: CDR1 LGHNA, CDR2 YSLEER. The J segment lost 3 bases and the V segment lost 1 base, leaving 1 base of the junction unmatched. TCRdb's table, derived via immunoSEQ multiplex PCR, lists solely in-frame clones and lacks some. The table has approximately 50,000 clones, approximately 95% seen once. V is TRBV4-3 and J is TRBJ2-7; 9 nucleotides agree with TRBD1. The receptor's source is a female donor with multiple sclerosis, enrolled in a pregnancy study. The sequencing used CD4+ T cells from peripheral blood mononuclear cells, collected in the third trimester of pregnancy. CDR3 sequence (DNA): TGCGCCAGCAGCCAAGGGACAGGGGTCTACGAGCAGTACTTC. It translates to CASSQGTGVYEQYF.